This T cell receptor beta chain appears in the sequencing data of a study of T-cell reconstitution after alpha-beta-depleted transplantation in children. Using unique molecular identifiers, the investigators prepared the TCRbeta library. TCRdb itself ran the PCR reads through MiXCR, one entry per CDR3 protein. The sample has about 500,000 distinct CDR3 sequences, less than 35% seen once. The CDR3 contains 15 residues. The germline CDR1 and CDR2 sequences are SGDLS and YYNGEE. The V and J ends lost 4 bases and 0 bases respectively, with 14 bases between them. Specimen: PBMCs from the stem cell graft donor, collected from the stem cell graft. The sequence was obtained from a human donor who donated a stem cell graft to a child with aplastic anemia. The chain uses TRBV9 and TRBJ2-7; D is unresolved. The CDR3 loop is CASSPLANPSYEQYF. CDR3 DNA sequence: TGTGCCAGCAGCCCCTTGGCTAACCCCTCCTACGAGCAGTACTTC.